This T cell receptor (beta chain) was profiled in a study of T cell responses to AZD1222 COVID-19 vaccine (dated by TCRdb to about 2021). With respect to the entire study: TCR sequencing was performed for about 250 trial participants, of whom about 200 were given two doses of AZD1222 and 26 were given two doses of MenACWY control vaccine. Trial participants were enrolled by age into subgroups of 18-55, 56-69 and 70-plus years, and roughly 150, 30 and 60 TCR-sequenced participants, respectively, were included in these subgroups.

The CDR3 regions of human TCRbeta chains were analyzed by immunosequencing. The original methods were these. Repertoire TCRs were matched against a reference library of SARS-CoV-2-specific TCRs generated with the MIRA antigen-specificity platform. Breadth meant the fraction of unique TCRs that were SARS-CoV-2-associated, whereas depth meant the fraction of total T cells that were SARS-CoV-2-associated. Using the MIRA data, each spike-specific TCR was mapped to the spike region that the TCR reacts to and placed in a CD4 or CD8 class. Log10-transformed breadth and depth values were compared by one-way ANOVA with Sidak's multiple comparisons tests. TCRdb holds this immuneACCESS table with in-frame rearrangements only. Some clones are missing; in checked studies, unresolved V genes explain under half, and the rest has no known cause. Clone size and V and J calls were adopted from that table, with D and trimming inferred from the DNA. This sample comprises 250,000 to 300,000 clones, almost 95% of them detected only once. Jointly, the top ten make up around 0.58% of the sample.

Remarks on this clone: Its antigen remains unidentified. No per-base quality is available; no much larger clone lies one base away.

The time point tag for this specimen amounts to: about 28 days (+/-7) after the second vaccine dose. AZD1222 recipients whose second dose came at about 4 weeks and those whose second dose came at about 12 weeks were combined into one group, since spike-specific TCR depth and breadth did not differ between the two schedules. The vaccinee samples were drawn from two UK trials, COV001 and COV002, one of which was a single-blind randomized controlled phase 2/3 trial testing AZD1222 (ChAdOx1 nCoV-19) in healthy adults. For TCRbeta chain sequencing, PBMC samples from trial participants were taken at day 0 and at day 28 after the second dose. Here is what the overall study found, with its caveats: The whole spike protein was spanned by vaccine-associated CD4 TCRs, and dominant responses were seen in regions 160-218 and 743-854. Participants were mostly white British and included more females than males, and it was suggested by the authors that clonal diversity may have been underestimated. No day 14 peak-response samples were available, so repertoires were characterized only after the peak T cell response. Reportedly, close to half of the unique spike-specific TCRs recognized epitopes lying outside the regions that are mutated in the B.1.351 and B.1.1.7 variants. The 56-69-year group was small, and its depth increase did not reach significance, likely because of low power. Conclusions about previously exposed vaccinees are limited, since just a handful of AZD1222 recipients were seropositive for SARS-CoV-2 at baseline. A significant rise in spike-specific TCR breadth and depth was observed after two AZD1222 doses relative to day 0 and relative to MenACWY recipients.

The source material was peripheral blood, sampled 28 days after the second AZD1222 dose. The source of this sequence is an adult who received the AZD1222 COVID-19 vaccine.

The DNA sequence follows: TGTGCCAGCAGCGCTCGGGCCTCGGATCACTACTATGGCTACACCTTC. This codes for CASSARASDHYYGYTF. The chain is assembled from TRBV9 and TRBJ1-2, with the D gene uncertain. CDR1 and CDR2, per the germline V gene, are SGDLS and YYNGEE. A distance of 18 bases separates the germline ends of V and J, which lose 3 bases and 3 bases respectively. Measured from the cysteine to the phenylalanine, the CDR3 is 16 residues long. CDR3 DNA is the only sequence kept; it has 48 bases, read in frame from the first base.